One sample yielded the 2 T cell receptor beta chains listed below, sequenced in a study of spatial heterogeneity in lung cancer. Each CDR3 protein gets one entry after TCRdb re-called the 5' RACE reads with MiXCR. The sample gives tens of thousands of distinct CDR3 sequences, more than 6.5% of which show up once; around 36% is in the top ten. Stated time point: blood at routine non-recurrence follow-up after resection. No cells were sorted before sequencing. The whole RNA sequenced was extracted from tumor, nontumor lung or frozen PBMC. The starting material was PBMCs, obtained at follow-up. The receptors derive from a female donor with early-stage non-small cell lung cancer.

This clonotype was recorded many times. The chain is built from TRBV2 and TRBJ2-7; D possibly uses TRBD1 or TRBD2 (5 bases each). The germline V gene has CDR1 SNHLY and CDR2 FYNNEI. This CDR3 has 14 amino acids. V was clipped by 2 bases and J by 4 bases, with 12 bases between them. The CDR3 coding sequence is TGTGCCAGCAGTGAAAGGGACGAAGCGTACGAGCAGTACTTC. It yields the protein CASSERDEAYEQYF.

To note about this clonotype: Relative to the germline gene, one junction end is altered; a read error may explain this. This chain links TRBV18 with TRBJ1-1; D might be TRBD1 (5 bases). This CDR3 is built from 14 residues. CDR1 and CDR2 from the germline V gene are KGHSH and LQKENI. For the CDR3, the DNA is TGTGCCAGCTCACCAGGGGGTGTGAACTCTGAAGCTTTCTTT. Its protein is CASSPGGVNSEAFF.